This paragraph reports one T cell receptor (beta chain). The antigen is unknown. The sample is drawn from a study of a mutant IDH1 vaccine in newly diagnosed glioma. Data came from immunoSEQ multiplex PCR; TCRdb stores just in-frame clones and leaves some out. The repertoire consists of around 50,000 clones, with around 90% occurring once and the leading ten covering 5.7%. Time point in this sample: week 35, safety follow-up. In every dose of vaccine, 300 ug of mutant IDH1 20-mer peptide was given alongside topical imiquimod. Germline-derived CDR1 and CDR2 are SGHAT and FQNNGV. The length of the CDR3 is 15 residues. V lost 5 bases to trimming and J lost 5 bases; unmatched junction nucleotides: 11.

This receptor was identified in a woman in her thirties or forties with glioma. This chain joins TRBV11-2 and TRBJ2-7; TRBD2 agrees at 8 bases. The sample in question was PBMCs, obtained from a glioma patient whose treatment included an IDH1 peptide vaccine. DNA for the CDR3: TGTGCCAGCAGCCCACCGGGACTAGGATTCCACGAGCAGTACTTC. Translating gives CASSPPGLGFHEQYF. The whole variable domain, filled in from reference TRBV11-2 and TRBJ2-7, reads EAGVAQSPRYKIIEKRQSVAFWCNPISGHATLYWYQQILGQGPKLLIQFQNNGVVDDSQLPKDRFSAERLKGVDSTLKIQPAKLEDSAVYLCASSPPGLGFHEQYFGPGTRLTVT.